The 20 T cell receptor beta chains given below trace back to one sample, sequenced in a study of CD8+ T cells in alopecia areata. The treatment: oral pan-JAK inhibitor, 5-10 mg twice daily. Isolated RNA was reverse transcribed into cDNA used as the sequencing template. The assay was immunoSEQ multiplex PCR, and TCRdb's table has in-frame clones only and misses some. The table has some 220,000 clones, 50% to 60% seen once. Source: CD4+ T cells sorted from blood, taken at week 4, from a patient treated with tofacitinib. The receptors originated from a human donor with alopecia areata.

This sequence joins TRBV5-1 and TRBJ2-3, with D maybe TRBD1 (6 bases). The ends were cut back, 3 bases at V and 4 bases at J, with 21 bases in the middle. CDR1 and CDR2 from the germline V gene are SGHRS and YFSETQ. This CDR3 is 17 amino acids long. Written as DNA, the CDR3 is TGCGCCAGCAGCTGGGGGCTGACCGGAGCAGCGCCAGATACGCAGTATTTT. It specifies CASSWGLTGAAPDTQYF.

This clone came up a few times. The V gene is TRBV2, the J gene TRBJ2-6; possible D gene TRBD2, 6 bases. The CDR3 sequence is 17 residues long. Between the trimmed V and J ends, which lost 3 bases and 0 bases, there was a span of 12 bases. Germline lookup yields CDR1 SNHLY and CDR2 FYNNEI. The CDR3 here is CASSEGTFLSGANVLTF. The DNA of the CDR3 is TGTGCCAGCAGTGAGGGGACTTTCCTCTCTGGGGCCAACGTCCTGACTTTC. The whole variable domain, remainder taken from reference TRBV2 and TRBJ2-6, is EPEVTQTPSHQVTQMGQEVILRCVPISNHLYFYWYRQILGQKVEFLVSFYNNEISEKSEIFDDQFSVERPDGSNFTLKIRSTKLEDSAMYFCASSEGTFLSGANVLTFGAGSRLTVL.

The rearrangement joins TRBV7-9 to TRBJ2-4; the D gene could be TRBD1 or TRBD2 (5 bases each). This CDR3 has 14 amino acids. The V end lost 6 bases, the J end lost 0 bases, and 9 bases lay between the germline ends. CDR1 is SEHNR and CDR2 is FQNEAQ in the germline V gene (reference sequence). CDR3 DNA sequence: TGTGCCAGCAGTCTCGGGACAGCCAAAAACATTCAGTACTTC. This encodes CASSLGTAKNIQYF.

This chain uses TRBV5-1 with TRBJ1-2; maybe TRBD1 (6 bases). CDR3 length: 13 residues. Germline values: CDR1 SGHRS, CDR2 YFSETQ. V shed 5 bases and J shed 1 base, with 9 bases lying between them. CDR3 nucleotide sequence: TGCGCCAGCAGACGGACAGATAACTATGGCTACACCTTC. It specifies CASRRTDNYGYTF.

This clone has just a few counts. The V gene is TRBV19, the J gene TRBJ2-6; D gene unclear. Germline-derived CDR1 and CDR2 are LNHDA and SQIVND (reference sequence). The CDR3 length is 17 residues. V was shortened by 7 bases and J by 5 bases, with 21 bases between the two germline ends. The CDR3 bases are TGTGCCAGTACCAACAGCCAGGCGAGTTTTCGGGCCAACGTCCTGACTTTC. Its protein is CASTNSQASFRANVLTF.

This clone was seen only a few times. The rearrangement uses TRBV6-6 and TRBJ1-1; D is perhaps TRBD1 (6 bases). Deletions cut 2 bases from V and 3 bases from J, with 7 bases between. Per germline, CDR1 MNHNY and CDR2 SVGAGI (reference sequence). This CDR3 comprises 13 residues. The CDR3 nucleotides read TGTGCCAGCAGTTACAGGGGGGACACTGAAGCTTTCTTT. It specifies CASSYRGDTEAFF.

The rearrangement joins TRBV14 to TRBJ2-7; TRBD1 might be the D (6 bases). The V end lost 3 bases, the J end lost 5 bases, and 23 bases lay between the germline ends. Looked up from germline, CDR1 is SGHDN and CDR2 is FVKESK. This CDR3 region has 17 residues. Here the CDR3 reads CASSHPSGTLFVDEQYF. The CDR3, as DNA: TGTGCCAGCAGCCATCCGTCCGGGACACTCTTTGTAGACGAGCAGTACTTC.

The gene calls are TRBV29-1 and TRBJ1-2; no clear D gene. With 7 bases removed from V and 8 bases from J, the gap between germline ends came to 5 bases. The CDR3 loop spans 8 amino acids. Germline CDR1 and CDR2: SQVTM and ANQGSEA. CDR3 DNA sequence: TGCAGCGCCAAAGGCTACACCTTC. Protein product: CSAKGYTF.

This rearrangement joins TRBV29-1 to TRBJ2-7, with 7 bases identical to TRBD2. Per germline, CDR1 SQVTM and CDR2 ANQGSEA. The junction had 3 bases not matched to a gene; V was cut back by 1 base and J by 6 bases. CDR3 length: 12 residues. CDR3 protein: CSVEVVAGEQYF. CDR3 DNA sequence: TGCAGCGTTGAAGTCGTAGCGGGCGAGCAGTACTTC.

The chain has TRBV30 and TRBJ2-5; D tentatively fits TRBD1 or TRBD2 (5 bases each). Per germline, CDR1 GTSNPN and CDR2 SVGIG (reference sequence). V was shortened by 1 base and J by 4 bases, with 10 bases between the two germline ends. This CDR3 spans 13 amino acids. CDR3 in DNA: TGTGCCTGGAGTGCGGGGCCGAGAGAGACCCAGTACTTC. Encoded protein: CAWSAGPRETQYF.

The chain has TRBV11-2 and TRBJ2-1, with 7 bases fitting TRBD2. The CDR3 is 19 amino acids. Germline CDR1 reads SGHAT; CDR2 reads FQNNGV. J lost 7 bases, V lost 1 base, and 19 bases had no gene match. The CDR3 region is CASSLVFLGGTGPPNEQFF. In DNA form, the CDR3 reads TGTGCCAGCAGCTTAGTATTTTTGGGGGGGACTGGCCCACCGAATGAGCAGTTCTTC.

The CDR3 DNA reads TGTGCCAGCAGTGAATTCCCGGGGAATCAGCCCCAGCATTTT. Its protein product is CASSEFPGNQPQHF. J is TRBJ1-5 and V is TRBV2; D is undetermined. V lost 2 bases and J 4 bases, leaving 9 bases between the germline ends. This CDR3 has 14 amino acids. Germline V CDR1 and CDR2: SNHLY, FYNNEI. The variable domain in full, with the rest retrieved from reference TRBV2 and TRBJ1-5, is EPEVTQTPSHQVTQMGQEVILRCVPISNHLYFYWYRQILGQKVEFLVSFYNNEISEKSEIFDDQFSVERPDGSNFTLKIRSTKLEDSAMYFCASSEFPGNQPQHFGDGTRLSIL.

The CDR3 DNA reads as TGCGCCAGCAGAGAGGGCCACGAGCAGTACTTC. This gives the protein CASREGHEQYF. The chain combines TRBV5-1 with TRBJ2-7, with D possibly TRBD2 on 5 matching bases. Germline CDR1 SGHRS, CDR2 YFSETQ. CDR3 size: 11 residues. V lost 5 bases to trimming and J lost 5 bases, with 8 bases between them.

This rearrangement joins TRBV18 to TRBJ2-2, with 8 nucleotides matching TRBD1. Germline-derived CDR1 and CDR2 are KGHSH and LQKENI. The V and J ends lost 3 bases and 7 bases, in that order; junction bases with no gene match: 7. The CDR3 length is 15 residues. CDR3: CASSPSQGAVGELFF. The CDR3 DNA sequence: TGTGCCAGCTCACCGTCGCAGGGGGCTGTCGGGGAGCTGTTTTTT.

This clone was counted a few times. This chain connects TRBV21-1 to TRBJ2-1; the tabulated D call, TRBD1, remains unverified against the DNA. TRBV21-1 is classified as a pseudogene. This CDR3 contains 14 residues. The CDR3 reads CASKGTGVHNEQFF. The CDR3 DNA follows: TGTGCCAGCAAAGGGACAGGGGTCCACAATGAGCAGTTCTTC.

CDR3 loop: CASSTARGLAGAADTQYF. CDR3 nucleotide sequence: TGTGCCAGCAGCACGGCTAGGGGACTAGCGGGGGCTGCAGATACGCAGTATTTT. This chain uses TRBV4-2 with TRBJ2-3; the match to TRBD2 covers 14 bases. CDR1 and CDR2 from the germline V gene are LGHNA and YNFKEQ. Trimming took 5 bases from V and 4 from J; bases not matched to a gene: 11. The CDR3 is 18 amino acids.

The chain carries TRBV5-6 and TRBJ1-2; 8 bases fit TRBD1. This CDR3 is built from 16 residues. J gave up 2 bases and V 0 bases, and 6 bases lay outside the gene matches. From germline, CDR1 is SGHDT and CDR2 YYEEEE. The CDR3 bases are TGTGCCAGCAGCTTGGAACAGGGGGGACCCAACTATGGCTACACCTTC. Its translation: CASSLEQGGPNYGYTF.

This clone was seen only once. This chain joins TRBV7-2 and TRBJ2-3; TRBD1 agrees at 7 bases. V was pared by 5 bases and J by 8 bases, with 10 bases of the junction left unmatched. The germline CDR1 and CDR2 sequences are SGHTA and FQGNSA. This CDR3 spans 14 amino acids. The chain's CDR3 is CASSPKEGAGTQYF. The DNA of the CDR3 is TGTGCCAGCAGCCCGAAAGAGGGGGCCGGTACGCAGTATTTT.

This clone was seen a single time. The genes are TRBV7-2 and TRBJ2-2; no reliable D call. The CDR3 totals 15 residues. Germline assignment: CDR1 SGHTA and CDR2 FQGNSA. V lost 2 bases to trimming and J lost 2 bases, with 9 bases between them. The CDR3 nucleotides read TGTGCCAGCAGCTTAATTCTCGGTAACACCGGGGAGCTGTTTTTT. Translated, it gives CASSLILGNTGELFF.

This clone is a singleton in its sample. The chain recombines TRBV4-1 with TRBJ1-1; D call uncertain. This CDR3 is built from 11 residues. V gave up 3 bases and J gave up 10 bases, with 9 bases separating them. Germline V lookup: CDR1 MGHRA, CDR2 YSYEKL. This CDR3 is CASSHQQVAFF. CDR3 coding DNA: TGCGCCAGCAGCCATCAGCAGGTAGCTTTCTTT.